This T cell receptor (beta chain) was sequenced for a study of blood T cells in healthy people across ages. Findings and limits, study-wide: Long-lived and aged donors differed, with more naive CD4+ cells and higher diversity in the long-lived.

Trimming shortened V by 7 bases and J by 4 bases, and 14 bases separated the two germline ends. This CDR3 is 14 amino acids long. PBMCs were isolated at a quantity of at least 6.5 million per sample. Alongside a J-beta primer mix, a sample-barcoded 5' primer served in a second PCR lasting roughly 7 to 12 cycles. The template-switch adaptor was a 5' adaptor with 12 random nucleotides. It tagged each cDNA molecule. TCRdb re-called the 5' RACE reads through MiXCR, storing one row per CDR3 protein. Of about 1,800,000 distinct CDR3 sequences detected, roughly 28% appear once; the ten largest clones hold roughly 8%. As regards this clonotype: What it binds is not known.

Sequencing was carried out using blood. This sequence originates from a young woman in good health. J is TRBJ1-5 and V is TRBV12-3 or TRBV12-4; maybe TRBD1 (6 bases). CDR3: CASTEGELNQPQHF. The DNA for the CDR3 is TGTGCCAGCACCGAGGGGGAACTTAATCAGCCCCAGCATTTT.